This record covers a single T cell receptor beta chain. The antigen is unknown. This entry belongs to a study of shared clonotypes between healthy human individuals. Naive CD8 cells lacked CD45RO and underwent positive selection for CCR7, leaving out terminally differentiated effector memory CD45RA+ cells. The assay was immunoSEQ multiplex PCR, and TCRdb's table has in-frame clones only and misses some. In the table there are some 1,900,000 clones, about 95% of which are singletons. CDR1 and CDR2 from the germline V gene are SNHLY and FYNNEI. CDR3 size: 14 residues. J was trimmed by 9 bases and V by 0 bases; bases with no gene match: 4. General study findings and limits: Clonotype sharing across several donors was observed for 5% to 6.5% of naive CD4 clonotypes. Naive subsets tended to show greater estimated richness than memory subsets.

J is TRBJ2-5 and V is TRBV2, with 10 positions matching TRBD2. This clonotype was sampled from a young man in good health. The sequenced sample consisted of naive CD8+ T cells sorted from blood. The chain's CDR3 is CASSEAASGGPQYF. Written as DNA, the CDR3 is TGTGCCAGCAGTGAAGCGGCTAGCGGGGGACCCCAGTACTTC.